This TCR beta chain was captured by sequencing in a study of sequential checkpoint blockade in melanoma. Documented treatment: randomized to nivolumab then ipilimumab (arm A) or the reverse (arm B). The assay was immunoSEQ multiplex PCR, and TCRdb's table has in-frame clones only and misses some. The table lists roughly 31,000 clones, about 88% of them singletons. This receptor was taken from a human donor with melanoma. Sequencing used CD8+ T cells sorted from blood (inferred from file names), obtained from a patient given nivolumab and ipilimumab in sequence.

The CDR3 region has the DNA TGTGCCAGCAGCCCGGGGCCTGGGAGGGACACCGGGGAGCTGTTTTTT. It encodes CASSPGPGRDTGELFF. The rearrangement uses TRBV6-6 and TRBJ2-2; TRBD2 aligns across 7 bases. J gave up 3 bases and V 6 bases, and 10 bases lay outside the gene matches. The CDR3 is 16 residues long. Germline V gene sequence: CDR1 MNHNY, CDR2 SVGAGI (reference sequence).